These 31 T cell receptor beta chains were all obtained from the same sample, sequenced in a study of T-cell memory formation after mild COVID-19. TCRdb analysed the 5' RACE reads with MiXCR anew, one entry per CDR3 protein. The sample includes about 340,000 distinct CDR3 sequences, roughly 15% of them seen just once. Sequencing used PBMCs or a T cell subset sorted from them (not recorded which). These receptors originate from a man between 18 and 29 years old who had mild COVID-19 (a few samples of this study predate the infection). Cell type and time point are not known.

This clonotype was seen ten or more times. This sequence joins TRBV7-2 and TRBJ1-2; D remains unclear. CDR1 and CDR2 (germline): SGHTA, FQGNSA. The CDR3 is 13 residues long. V was trimmed by 5 bases and J by 4 bases, leaving 11 bases between them. CDR3: CASSPYTLYGYTF. The DNA for the CDR3 is TGTGCCAGCAGCCCGTACACTCTCTATGGCTACACCTTC. The variable domain in full, with the rest retrieved from reference TRBV7-2 and TRBJ1-2, is GAGVSQSPSNKVTEKGKDVELRCDPISGHTALYWYRQSLGQGLEFLIYFQGNSAPDKSGLPSDRFSAERTGGSVSTLTIQRTQQEDSAVYLCASSPYTLYGYTFGSGTRLTVV.

This clonotype occurred a few times. The J gene is TRBJ2-7, the V gene TRBV3-1; no clear D. Germline loops: CDR1 LGHDT, CDR2 YNNKEL (reference sequence). V lost 0 bases and J 0 bases, leaving 15 bases between the germline ends. This CDR3 region has 17 residues. The CDR3 sequence: CASSQETSVPGSYEQYV. As DNA, the CDR3 is TGTGCCAGCAGCCAAGAAACTTCGGTGCCGGGCTCCTACGAGCAGTACGTC.

This clonotype has just a few counts. The chain has TRBV24-1 and TRBJ2-5; 11 nucleotides line up with TRBD1. The CDR3 spans 16 residues. Germline trimming cut 3 bases from V and 5 bases from J; bases unmatched to any gene: 7. The germline V gene has CDR1 KGHDR and CDR2 SFDVKD. The CDR3 reads CATSDPRTGGLETQYF. Written as DNA, the CDR3 is TGTGCCACCAGTGATCCCCGGACAGGGGGCTTGGAGACCCAGTACTTC.

This clonotype was counted a few times. The J gene is TRBJ1-2, the V gene TRBV5-6; D unclear. The CDR3 length is 13 residues. Germline loops: CDR1 SGHDT, CDR2 YYEEEE. Trimming removed 4 bases from V and 8 bases from J, with 15 bases in between. CDR3 loop: CASSDPGWSGYTF. The CDR3 DNA reads TGTGCCAGCAGCGATCCGGGGTGGAGCGGCTACACCTTC. Full variable domain (rest looked up from reference TRBV5-6 and TRBJ1-2): DAGVTQSPTHLIKTRGQQVTLRCSPKSGHDTVSWYQQALGQGPQFIFQYYEEEERQRGNFPDRFSGHQFPNYSSELNVNALLLGDSALYLCASSDPGWSGYTFGSGTRLTVV.

The rearrangement links TRBV7-9 to TRBJ2-2; 7 bases are a match to TRBD1. The V and J ends lost 6 bases and 9 bases, in that order; junction bases with no gene match: 13. The germline V gene encodes CDR1 SEHNR and CDR2 FQNEAQ (reference sequence). The CDR3 sequence is 15 residues long. Here the CDR3 reads CASSNDRVLSRELFF. CDR3 nucleotides: TGTGCCAGCAGTAACGACAGGGTCCTCTCCCGGGAGCTGTTTTTT.

The chain carries TRBV6-5 and TRBJ2-7; TRBD1 is a possible D gene (6 bases). CDR3 length equals 16 residues. The V and J ends lost 2 bases and 3 bases respectively, with 17 bases between them. The germline gives CDR1 MNHEY, CDR2 SVGAGI. CDR3 amino acids: CASSYVAGDRVYEQYF. In DNA form, the CDR3 reads TGTGCCAGCAGTTACGTCGCAGGGGATAGAGTCTACGAGCAGTACTTC.

The chain carries TRBV5-1 and TRBJ1-3; D not resolved. Trimming took off 0 bases at V and 0 bases at J, with 10 bases between the two ends. Germline CDR1 is SGHRS and CDR2 is YFSETQ. This CDR3 has 16 amino acids. Here the CDR3 DNA reads TGCGCCAGCAGCTTGGCCCGGGGTCCCTCTGGAAACACCATATATTTT. Amino acid sequence: CASSLARGPSGNTIYF.

This clonotype was seen at least ten times. The gene calls are TRBV3-2 and TRBJ2-7. TRBV3-2 is labeled a pseudogene. The CDR3 covers 14 residues. In DNA form, the CDR3 reads TGTGCCAGCAGCCAAGATCTGGGGGACTACGAGCAGTACGTC. Its translation: CASSQDLGDYEQYV.

This clonotype was counted between two and nine times. This rearrangement joins TRBV12-3 or TRBV12-4 to TRBJ1-5, with D possibly TRBD1 on 6 matching bases. The V end was cut by 5 bases, the J end by 11 bases, with 16 bases between. CDR3 length: 13 residues. The CDR3 DNA reads TGTGCCAGCAGTGCGACACAGGGATCAGCCCAGCATTTT. Amino acids: CASSATQGSAQHF.

This clonotype was seen only a few times. The chain has TRBV4-3 and TRBJ2-1, with 7 bases that match TRBD2. V shed 1 base, J shed 0 bases, and the junction held 12 bases outside the gene matches. Germline loops: CDR1 LGHNA, CDR2 YSLEER. CDR3 size: 19 residues. Here the CDR3 reads CASSQAKTGGPYSYNEQFF. CDR3 nucleotide sequence: TGCGCCAGCAGCCAAGCGAAGACGGGGGGTCCCTACTCCTACAATGAGCAGTTCTTC.

This clonotype has a handful of counts. The genes are TRBV9 and TRBJ2-3; D is uncertain. V lost 4 bases to trimming and J lost 7 bases, with 13 bases between them. From germline, CDR1 is SGDLS and CDR2 YYNGEE. The CDR3 loop spans 13 amino acids. The CDR3 DNA sequence: TGTGCCAGCAGCCCTCCGGTCCGGAATACGCAGTATTTT. Encoded protein: CASSPPVRNTQYF. The whole variable domain, remainder taken from reference TRBV9 and TRBJ2-3, is DSGVTQTPKHLITATGQRVTLRCSPRSGDLSVYWYQQSLDQGLQFLIQYYNGEERAKGNILERFSAQQFPDLHSELNLSSLELGDSALYFCASSPPVRNTQYFGPGTRLTVL.

The genes are TRBV5-6 and TRBJ1-5, with D perhaps TRBD1 (6 bases). Trimming stripped 2 bases from V and 6 bases from J, with 12 bases between. From germline, CDR1 is SGHDT and CDR2 YYEEEE. The CDR3 runs to 14 residues. Written as DNA, the CDR3 is TGTGCCAGCAGCTTCGAGGGGGGAAGTCAGCCCCAGCATTTT. Protein product: CASSFEGGSQPQHF.

This clonotype was seen only a few times. CDR3 DNA sequence: TGTGCCTGGGGTGGGACAGACCACACTGAAGCTTTCTTT. Its translation is CAWGGTDHTEAFF. The chain joins TRBV30 to TRBJ1-1, with 7 bases lining up with TRBD1. The CDR3 spans 13 residues. Losses at the gene ends were 5 bases for V and 3 bases for J; bases not matched to a gene: 6. Germline CDR1 and CDR2: GTSNPN and SVGIG (reference sequence).

This clonotype was picked up many times. The chain links TRBV5-1 to TRBJ2-1, with 9 bases identical to TRBD2. The trim removed 4 bases at V and 2 bases at J, leaving 4 bases unmatched. Per the germline V gene, CDR1 is SGHRS and CDR2 is YFSETQ. The CDR3 runs to 15 residues. CDR3 protein: CASSGGTSPYNEQFF. The CDR3, as DNA: TGCGCCAGCAGCGGAGGGACTAGCCCCTACAATGAGCAGTTCTTC.

This chain links TRBV30 with TRBJ2-3; 10 nucleotides line up with TRBD2. After removal of 2 bases from V and 3 bases from J, the junction contained 8 bases not matched to a gene. Germline-derived CDR1 and CDR2 are GTSNPN and SVGIG (reference sequence). The CDR3 is 16 amino acids. The CDR3 DNA is TGTGCCTGGAGTCGAGGAGCGGGGGGGTTAACAGATACGCAGTATTTT. Translating it yields CAWSRGAGGLTDTQYF.

The V and J genes are TRBV7-2 and TRBJ1-5; D not certain. Germline values: CDR1 SGHTA, CDR2 FQGNSA. CDR3 length: 14 residues. Trimming took 2 bases from V and 5 from J, leaving 10 bases between them. CDR3 sequence: CASSLIRGDQPQHF. CDR3 in DNA: TGTGCCAGCAGCTTAATTCGAGGTGATCAGCCCCAGCATTTT.

The CDR3 spells CASSQSSGSSYNEQFF. In DNA, the CDR3 is TGTGCCAGCAGCCAATCCTCGGGGAGCTCCTACAATGAGCAGTTCTTC. The V gene is TRBV14, the J gene TRBJ2-1; maybe TRBD2 (5 bases). The V end lost 2 bases, the J end lost 0 bases, and 11 bases lay between the germline ends. Germline V gene sequence: CDR1 SGHDN, CDR2 FVKESK. This CDR3 contains 16 residues. The entire variable domain, with the rest obtained from reference TRBV14 and TRBJ2-1, is as follows: EAGVTQFPSHSVIEKGQTVTLRCDPISGHDNLYWYRRVMGKEIKFLLHFVKESKQDESGMPNNRFLAERTGGTYSTLKVQPAELEDSGVYFCASSQSSGSSYNEQFFGPGTRLTVL.

V gene TRBV7-9 combines with J gene TRBJ1-2; 7 bases agree with TRBD1. This CDR3 region has 15 residues. Germline values: CDR1 SEHNR, CDR2 FQNEAQ (reference sequence). The V and J ends lost 1 base and 3 bases, in that order; junction bases with no gene match: 5. This chain's CDR3 is CASSLGAGTDYGYTF. The CDR3 coding sequence is TGTGCCAGCAGCTTAGGGGCAGGGACAGACTATGGCTACACCTTC.

The chain employs TRBV7-2 and TRBJ2-7; D remains ambiguous. The germline gives CDR1 SGHTA, CDR2 FQGNSA. The CDR3 covers 13 residues. The V end was cut by 1 base, the J end by 5 bases, with 9 bases between. CDR3 loop: CASSLERAHEQYV. The CDR3 DNA is TGTGCCAGCAGCTTAGAAAGGGCCCACGAGCAGTACGTC.

This clonotype was observed a few times. The V gene is TRBV5-1, the J gene TRBJ2-3; D not resolved. V was pared by 0 bases and J by 0 bases, with 8 bases between. The CDR3 contains 15 residues. CDR1 is SGHRS and CDR2 is YFSETQ in the germline V gene. The CDR3 DNA follows: TGCGCCAGCAGCTTGGCGCCCAGAAGCACAGATACGCAGTATTTT. Translating gives CASSLAPRSTDTQYF.

Only a few counts were recorded for this clonotype. This sequence joins TRBV7-3 and TRBJ2-3; 10 nucleotides align to TRBD2. Trimming removed 3 bases from V and 7 bases from J; junction bases left unmatched: 4. This CDR3 comprises 14 residues. The germline V gene encodes CDR1 SGHTA and CDR2 FQGTGA. CDR3 bases: TGTGCCAGCAGCTTCACTAGCGGGGCCCATACGCAGTATTTT. Translation: CASSFTSGAHTQYF. Variable domain in full (rest from reference TRBV7-3 and TRBJ2-3): GAGVSQTPSNKVTEKGKYVELRCDPISGHTALYWYRQSLGQGPEFLIYFQGTGAADDSGLPNDRFFAVRPEGSVSTLKIQRTERGDSAVYLCASSFTSGAHTQYFGPGTRLTVL.

This clonotype was observed a handful of times. The rearrangement links TRBV7-6 to TRBJ2-5, with 9 positions matching TRBD1. The CDR3 extends over 15 amino acids. Germline V gene data show CDR1 as SGHVS and CDR2 as FNYEAQ. J was trimmed by 4 bases and V by 1 base; bases with no gene match: 4. In DNA, the CDR3 is TGTGCCAGCAGCTTAGGGACAGGGGTTCCAGAGACCCAGTACTTC. It encodes CASSLGTGVPETQYF.

DNA for the CDR3: TGCAGCGTTGAAGCCTTTAGCGGGGGTTACACAGATACGCAGTATTTT. Residues: CSVEAFSGGYTDTQYF. The J gene is TRBJ2-3, the V gene TRBV29-1; 9 nucleotides align to TRBD2. Germline CDR1 reads SQVTM; CDR2 reads ANQGSEA. The V gene end was trimmed by 1 base and the J gene end by 2 bases; junction bases not matched to a gene: 7. The CDR3 runs to 16 residues.

J is TRBJ1-1 and V is TRBV30; 8 positions agree with TRBD1. J gave up 11 bases and V 1 base, and 3 bases lay outside the gene matches. The length of the CDR3 is 11 residues. Germline CDR1 reads GTSNPN; CDR2 reads SVGIG (reference sequence). CDR3: CAWSADRVAFF. The CDR3 nucleotides read TGTGCCTGGAGTGCGGACAGGGTGGCTTTCTTT.

J is TRBJ1-3 and V is TRBV28; D not resolved. This CDR3 has 12 amino acids. V lost 7 bases, J lost 0 bases, and 4 bases lay in between. The germline gives CDR1 MDHEN, CDR2 SYDVKM. CDR3 sequence reads: CASINSGNTIYF. The CDR3 coding sequence is TGTGCCAGCATAAACTCTGGAAACACCATATATTTT.

This clonotype has a handful of counts. This chain joins TRBV19 and TRBJ1-2; a possible D gene is TRBD1 (5 bases). The CDR3 has 16 residues. Germline loops: CDR1 LNHDA, CDR2 SQIVND (reference sequence). Deletions cut 3 bases from V and 6 bases from J, with 20 bases between. As DNA, the CDR3 is TGTGCCAGTAGTATTGGCCCTCCACTCCAGGGACATGGCTACACCTTC. Translated: CASSIGPPLQGHGYTF.

This clonotype has a count of ten or more. This chain connects TRBV19 to TRBJ2-6; no clear D gene. CDR1 and CDR2 (germline): LNHDA, SQIVND (reference sequence). The CDR3 has 13 residues. The germline V and J ends were trimmed by 7 bases and 0 bases, with 4 bases remaining between them. The CDR3 loop reads CASTISGANVLTF. Here the CDR3 DNA reads TGTGCCAGTACCATCTCTGGGGCCAACGTCCTGACTTTC. Drawing the rest from reference TRBV19 and TRBJ2-6, the complete variable domain is DGGITQSPKYLFRKEGQNVTLSCEQNLNHDAMYWYRQDPGQGLRLIYYSQIVNDFQKGDIAEGYSVSREKKESFPLTVTSAQKNPTAFYLCASTISGANVLTFGAGSRLTVL.

This clonotype was picked up a small number of times. This chain joins TRBV6-2 or TRBV6-3 and TRBJ2-5; D is undetermined. The CDR3 is 14 amino acids. Trimming took 2 bases from V and 7 from J, leaving 14 bases between them. Germline V lookup: CDR1 MNHEY, CDR2 SVGEGT. The CDR3 loop is CASSYTGPTGTQYF. Here the CDR3 DNA reads TGTGCCAGCAGTTACACCGGGCCAACGGGGACCCAGTACTTC.

V and J are TRBV9 and TRBJ1-1; D is unresolved. The V gene's germline CDR1 is SGDLS and CDR2 YYNGEE. This CDR3 has 14 amino acids. The V gene lost 6 bases and the J gene lost 0 bases, with 12 bases spanning the gap. In nucleotides, the CDR3 is TGTGCCAGCAACCCGGACCCTATGAACACTGAAGCTTTCTTT. It specifies CASNPDPMNTEAFF.

This clonotype was seen a handful of times. The chain uses TRBV6-5 and TRBJ2-2; TRBD2 might be the D (5 bases). The CDR3 has 14 amino acids. Germline V gene lookup returns CDR1 MNHEY and CDR2 SVGAGI. Trimming pared 1 base from V and 7 bases from J, leaving 10 bases between. The CDR3 region is CASSYLPGFGELFF. The CDR3 bases are TGTGCCAGCAGTTACTTGCCGGGATTCGGGGAGCTGTTTTTT.

This clonotype was detected only a few times. The gene calls are TRBV12-3 or TRBV12-4 and TRBJ1-1; 7 bases fit TRBD1. The CDR3 contains 15 residues. After removal of 4 bases from V and 4 bases from J, the junction contained 9 bases not matched to a gene. CDR3 nucleotide sequence: TGTGCCAGCAGTTGGGGCGGTCAGGGGGTCACTGAAGCTTTCTTT. It translates to CASSWGGQGVTEAFF.